These T cell receptor beta chains were read from a single sample in a study of CD8 T cells in ankylosing spondylitis. TCRdb analysed the 5' RACE reads with MiXCR anew, one entry per CDR3 protein. This table has more than 600,000 distinct CDR3 sequences, under 20% appearing once. The source material was blood, either unsorted or a sorted T cell fraction (not recorded which). These receptors all come from a male donor with ankylosing spondylitis. Each CDR3 is given with its conserved first and last residue. The D gene is left open where the match is weak. Rows give clone size only sometimes, using once, few, many, or a class for an expanded clone.

.	TRBV4-1	TRBJ2-2	.	TGCGCCAGCAGCCGGGGGGGCAACACCGGGGAGCTGTTTTTT	CASSRGGNTGELFF
.	TRBV27	TRBJ1-3	TRBD1	TGTGCCAGCAGTCCCACGGACAGGGCTCCTCCTGGAAACACCATATATTTT	CASSPTDRAPPGNTIYF
.	TRBV4-3	TRBJ2-7	TRBD2	TGCGCCAGCAGCCAAGATTCTGTAGCGGGAGGCTCCTACGAGCAGTACTTC	CASSQDSVAGGSYEQYF
.	TRBV5-1	TRBJ2-3	.	TGCGCCAGCAGCTTGGGGCGGAACACAGATACGCAGTATTTT	CASSLGRNTDTQYF
.	TRBV11-2	TRBJ2-6	.	TGTGCCAGCAGCCAGGACCCTCGCTTAATCCCCTCTGGGGCCAACGTCCTGACTTTC	CASSQDPRLIPSGANVLTF
few	TRBV29-1	TRBJ2-5	TRBD2	TGCAGCGTGAGGCGGGGGGGCCAGCAAGAGACCCAGTACTTC	CSVRRGGQQETQYF
few	TRBV29-1	TRBJ1-2	.	TGCAGCGTTTTCGGGGGAGAGGACTATGGCTACACCTTC	CSVFGGEDYGYTF
few	TRBV29-1	TRBJ2-2	.	TGCAGCGTTGGTGCCGGGGAGCTGTTTTTT	CSVGAGELFF
.	TRBV28	TRBJ2-3	.	TGTGCCAGCAGTTATGAGTGGGGCACAGATACGCAGTATTTT	CASSYEWGTDTQYF
.	TRBV11-2	TRBJ1-2	TRBD1	TGTGCCAGCCGACTTACAGGGGGCAGTAGCTATGGCTACACCTTC	CASRLTGGSSYGYTF
few	TRBV20-1	TRBJ2-4	TRBD1	TGCAGTGCTAGAGATGCAGGGGGAAACATTCAGTACTTC	CSARDAGGNIQYF
few	TRBV7-2	TRBJ1-3	TRBD1	TGTGCCAGCAGCGAGGGACAGGGGGCGTATGGAAACACCATATATTTT	CASSEGQGAYGNTIYF
many	TRBV3-1	TRBJ1-5	.	TGTGCCAGCAGCCCAGACGCAAGGGGCAATCAGCCCCAGCATTTT	CASSPDARGNQPQHF
.	TRBV27	TRBJ2-1	TRBD1	TGTGCCAGCAGTTCCGGACAGGAATTCTACAATGAGCAGTTCTTC	CASSSGQEFYNEQFF
.	TRBV6-1	TRBJ1-2	.	TGTGCCAGCACCCTGTCCAGTTGGCGTGGCTACACCTTC	CASTLSSWRGYTF
.	TRBV2	TRBJ1-3	.	TGTGCCAGCAGTGAAGACAGCTTCTCTGGAAACACCAGATATTTT	CASSEDSFSGNTRYF
few	TRBV3-1	TRBJ2-5	.	TGTGCCAGCAGCCCGTCGATAGGGACCCAGTACTTC	CASSPSIGTQYF
few	TRBV28	TRBJ1-2	.	TGTGCCAGCAGTTTACGGGTGGCCCACTATGGCTACACCTTC	CASSLRVAHYGYTF
.	TRBV5-1	TRBJ2-5	.	TGCGCCAGCAGCTTGGCCGTGGGGGCCCAAGAGACCCAGTACTTC	CASSLAVGAQETQYF